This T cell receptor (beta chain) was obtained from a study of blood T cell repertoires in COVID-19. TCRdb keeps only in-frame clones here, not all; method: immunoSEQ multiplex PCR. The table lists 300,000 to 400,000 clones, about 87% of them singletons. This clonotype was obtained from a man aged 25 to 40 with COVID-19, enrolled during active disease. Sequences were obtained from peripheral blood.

CDR3 loop: CASSPADRGVVGDTEAFF. The CDR3 DNA follows: TGTGCCAGCAGCCCCGCCGACAGGGGAGTAGTCGGCGACACTGAAGCTTTCTTT. The chain links TRBV7-9 to TRBJ1-1, with 8 nucleotides matching TRBD1. Germline values: CDR1 SEHNR, CDR2 FQNEAQ (reference sequence). The CDR3 is made up of 18 amino acids. J was trimmed by 3 bases and V by 5 bases; bases with no gene match: 17.